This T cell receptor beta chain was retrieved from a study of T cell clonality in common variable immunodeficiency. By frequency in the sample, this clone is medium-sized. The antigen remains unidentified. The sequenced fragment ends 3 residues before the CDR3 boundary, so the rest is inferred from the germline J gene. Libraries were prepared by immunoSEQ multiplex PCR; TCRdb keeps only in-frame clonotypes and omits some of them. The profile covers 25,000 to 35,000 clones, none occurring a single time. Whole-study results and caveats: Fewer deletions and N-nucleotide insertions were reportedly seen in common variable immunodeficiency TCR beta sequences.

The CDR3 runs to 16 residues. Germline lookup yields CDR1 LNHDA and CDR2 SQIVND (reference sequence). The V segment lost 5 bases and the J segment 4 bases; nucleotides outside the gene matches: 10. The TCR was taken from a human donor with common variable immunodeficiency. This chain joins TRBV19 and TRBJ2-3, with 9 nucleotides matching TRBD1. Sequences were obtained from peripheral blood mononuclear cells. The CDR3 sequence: CASSLDRGAASDTQYF. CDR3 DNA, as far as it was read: TGTGCCAGTAGTCTGGACAGGGGAGCGGCTTCAGATACG.